These 2 T cell receptor beta chains originate from one sample sequenced in a study of T cells of healthy individuals. In TCRdb, the 5' RACE reads were re-called with MiXCR into one record per CDR3 protein. The sample consists of about 57,000 distinct CDR3 sequences, about a sixth of them appearing once. These receptors originate from a human donor in good health.

This clonotype was seen only a few times. The rearrangement uses TRBV7-3 and TRBJ2-2; 7 nucleotides match TRBD1. Germline CDR1 is SGHTA and CDR2 is FQGTGA. V was clipped by 5 bases and J by 0 bases; unmatched bases: 12. This CDR3 comprises 18 residues. This CDR3 is CASSGSRQGPPNTGELFF. The CDR3 DNA sequence: TGTGCCAGCAGCGGTTCCCGACAGGGCCCACCGAACACCGGGGAGCTGTTTTTT.

V gene TRBV7-9 combines with J gene TRBJ2-7; a weak D match, TRBD2 (6 bases). V dropped 1 base and J dropped 2 bases, with 15 bases sitting between them. The CDR3 covers 16 residues. Germline V gives CDR1 SEHNR, CDR2 FQNEAQ (reference sequence). The CDR3 sequence: CASSLVTERAPYEQYF. In DNA form, the CDR3 reads TGTGCCAGCAGCTTAGTAACGGAGCGGGCCCCCTACGAGCAGTACTTC.